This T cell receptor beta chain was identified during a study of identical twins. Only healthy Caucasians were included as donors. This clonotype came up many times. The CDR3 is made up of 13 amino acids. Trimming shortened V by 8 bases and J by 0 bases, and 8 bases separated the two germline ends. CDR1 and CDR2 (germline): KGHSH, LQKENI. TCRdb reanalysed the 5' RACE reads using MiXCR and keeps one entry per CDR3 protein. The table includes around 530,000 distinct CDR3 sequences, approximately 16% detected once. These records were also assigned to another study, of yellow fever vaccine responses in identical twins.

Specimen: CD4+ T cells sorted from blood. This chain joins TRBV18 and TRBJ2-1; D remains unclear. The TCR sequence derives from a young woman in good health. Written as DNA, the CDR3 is TGTGCCAGCCGGCCGAGCTCCTACAATGAGCAGTTCTTC. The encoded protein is CASRPSSYNEQFF. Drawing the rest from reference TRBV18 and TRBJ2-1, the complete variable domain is NAGVMQNPRHLVRRRGQEARLRCSPMKGHSHVYWYRQLPEEGLKFMVYLQKENIIDESGMPKERFSAEFPKEGPSILRIQQVVRGDSAAYFCASRPSSYNEQFFGPGTRLTVL.